The TCR beta chain under discussion was sequenced for a study of T cells in Graves' hyperthyroidism and ophthalmopathy. Diagnoses were established using clinical symptoms, serum thyroxine and TRAb, thyroid ultrasound and orbital computed tomography. Study results and limitations: Blood also contained most expanded thyroid clonotypes above 0.001.

Authors of the study amplified TCR beta CDR3 regions from RNA transcripts. The HTBI set primed first-round TCR CDR3 RT-PCR. One entry per CDR3 protein, called by TCRdb with MiXCR from the multiplex PCR reads. The table has roughly 560,000 distinct CDR3 sequences, roughly 14% seen once; the top ten hold about 4.5%. CDR1 is LGHDT and CDR2 is YNNKEL in the germline V gene (reference sequence). This CDR3 has 17 residues. Deletions cut 11 bases from V and 2 bases from J, with 27 bases between. This clonotype was picked up a small number of times. The antigen is undetermined. The sequence derives from a woman between 40 and 50 years old with Graves' ophthalmopathy. The specimen sequenced was blood. The rearrangement joins TRBV3-1 to TRBJ2-5, with no clear D. The DNA of the CDR3 is TGTGCCGTCTCCGGATTCTCCACATCAGGATCTCAAGAGACCCAGTACTTC. Translating gives CAVSGFSTSGSQETQYF.